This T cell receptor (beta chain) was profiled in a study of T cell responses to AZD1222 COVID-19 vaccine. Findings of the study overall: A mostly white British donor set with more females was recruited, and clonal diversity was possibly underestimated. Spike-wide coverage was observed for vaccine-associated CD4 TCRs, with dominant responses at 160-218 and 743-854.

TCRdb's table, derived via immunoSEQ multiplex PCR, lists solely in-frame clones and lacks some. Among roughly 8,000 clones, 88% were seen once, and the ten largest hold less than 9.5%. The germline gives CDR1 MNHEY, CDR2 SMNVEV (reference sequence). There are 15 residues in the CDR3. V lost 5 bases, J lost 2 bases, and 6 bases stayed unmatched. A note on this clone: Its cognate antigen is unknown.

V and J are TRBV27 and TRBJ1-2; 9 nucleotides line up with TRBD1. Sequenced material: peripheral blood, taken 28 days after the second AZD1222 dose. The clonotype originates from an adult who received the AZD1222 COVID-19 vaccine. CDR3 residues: CASSPWDRANYGYTF. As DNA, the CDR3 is TGTGCCAGCAGTCCCTGGGACAGGGCCAACTATGGCTACACCTTC.